This is a list of T cell receptor beta chains from one sample in a study of T-cell memory formation after mild COVID-19. TCRdb itself ran the 5' RACE reads through MiXCR, one entry per CDR3 protein. The sample holds some 490,000 distinct CDR3 sequences, over 15% seen once. The sequencing sample was made of PBMCs or a T cell subset sorted from them (not recorded which). Receptors were obtained from an adult woman who had mild COVID-19 (a few samples of this study predate the infection). Cell type and time point are not known. The CDR3 runs from the conserved cysteine through the conserved F or W. Each record gives: D gene, V gene, J gene, clone size, CDR3 protein, CDR3 DNA. A D gene is named only where the DNA matches it firmly. Expanded clones are given a class, and other clones once, few, many or no size at all.

-,TRBV5-5,TRBJ2-6,few,CASSFGTLYSGANVLTF,TGTGCCAGCAGCTTTGGCACACTCTACTCTGGGGCCAACGTCCTGACTTTC
-,TRBV7-8,TRBJ2-7,few,CASSGARGWGEQYF,TGTGCCAGCAGCGGAGCAAGGGGGTGGGGGGAGCAGTACTTC
-,TRBV11-2,TRBJ2-5,few,CASSYGQRETQYF,TGTGCCAGCAGCTATGGACAGCGAGAGACCCAGTACTTC
TRBD2,TRBV10-3,TRBJ2-1,-,CAIMGLAGYNEQFF,TGTGCCATCATGGGCCTAGCGGGCTACAATGAGCAGTTCTTC
TRBD1,TRBV5-1,TRBJ1-4,few,CASSLEGQQNEKLFF,TGCGCCAGCAGCTTGGAGGGACAGCAGAATGAAAAACTGTTTTTT
-,TRBV30,TRBJ2-2,few,CAWSVAFGELFF,TGTGCCTGGAGTGTGGCTTTCGGGGAGCTGTTTTTT
TRBD1,TRBV20-1,TRBJ1-5,few,CSATRDRVASNQPQHF,TGCAGTGCTACCCGGGACAGGGTAGCTAGCAATCAGCCCCAGCATTTT
-,TRBV4-1,TRBJ1-5,-,CASSRDGSLRGNENQPQHF,TGCGCCAGCAGCCGAGATGGATCGTTAAGGGGGAACGAAAATCAGCCCCAGCATTTT
TRBD1,TRBV6-5,TRBJ1-4,-,CASSNGQGATNEKLFF,TGTGCCAGCAGTAACGGACAGGGGGCAACTAATGAAAAACTGTTTTTT
TRBD1,TRBV6-2/TRBV6-3,TRBJ2-7,many,CASSSSTGLQDF,TGTGCCAGCAGTTCCTCGACAGGGTTGCAAGACTTC
TRBD1,TRBV12-3/TRBV12-4,TRBJ1-1,few,CASTSRGGAPEAFF,TGTGCCAGCACCTCCAGGGGGGGGGCACCTGAAGCTTTCTTT
TRBD2,TRBV6-2/TRBV6-3,TRBJ2-3,few,CASSYPLAGATDTQYF,TGTGCCAGCAGTTACCCACTAGCGGGAGCAACAGATACGCAGTATTTT
TRBD2,TRBV9,TRBJ2-7,few,CASSFSGGPYEQYF,TGTGCCAGCAGTTTTAGCGGGGGACCCTACGAGCAGTACTTC
TRBD1,TRBV7-6,TRBJ2-5,few,CASSPSGQTYQETQYF,TGTGCCAGCAGCCCCTCGGGACAGACCTACCAAGAGACCCAGTACTTC
TRBD2,TRBV4-2,TRBJ2-3,-,CASGNSGSMDTQYF,TGTGCCAGCGGGAATAGCGGGAGCATGGATACGCAGTATTTT
-,TRBV18,TRBJ1-4,few,CASSPLTGWDEKLFF,TGTGCCAGCTCACCACTGACAGGATGGGATGAAAAACTGTTTTTT
-,TRBV7-2,TRBJ2-1,few,CASSSSGFSYNEQFF,TGTGCCAGCAGCTCCAGCGGGTTCTCCTACAATGAGCAGTTCTTC
-,TRBV3-1,TRBJ2-1,-,CASSASSVPYNEQFF,TGTGCCAGCAGCGCCTCTAGCGTGCCTTACAATGAGCAGTTCTTC
-,TRBV15,TRBJ2-2,-,CAILEKTGELFF,TGTGCCATCCTGGAGAAGACCGGGGAGCTGTTTTTT
-,TRBV7-9,TRBJ1-2,-,CASTPVMEGHGYTF,TGTGCCAGCACCCCGGTTATGGAGGGTCATGGCTACACCTTC
-,TRBV12-3/TRBV12-4,TRBJ2-2,-,CASRPTSTDTGELFF,TGTGCCAGCAGGCCTACTTCGACCGACACCGGGGAGCTGTTTTTT
-,TRBV11-2,TRBJ2-7,-,CASSFGHFPPYEQYF,TGTGCCAGCAGCTTTGGACATTTCCCACCTTACGAGCAGTACTTC
-,TRBV5-1,TRBJ1-2,-,CASSPIHRVSKGYTF,TGCGCCAGCAGTCCAATACACAGGGTTTCTAAAGGCTACACCTTC
TRBD1,TRBV7-8,TRBJ2-7,few,CASSPRRDRSSYEQYF,TGTGCCAGCAGCCCCAGGCGGGACAGGAGCTCCTACGAGCAGTACTTC
-,TRBV2,TRBJ2-5,-,CASGDNQETQYF,TGTGCCAGCGGTGACAACCAAGAGACCCAGTACTTC
-,TRBV5-1,TRBJ2-3,-,CASSPLISGFADTQYF,TGCGCCAGCAGCCCTCTCATCTCGGGATTTGCAGATACGCAGTATTTT
TRBD2,TRBV6-5,TRBJ2-7,few,CASSPSPAGGTYEQYF,TGTGCCAGCAGTCCCTCCCCCGCGGGGGGGACCTACGAGCAGTACTTC
-,TRBV12-3/TRBV12-4,TRBJ1-2,-,CASRLGQAGYGYTF,TGTGCCAGCAGGCTGGGGCAGGCGGGCTATGGCTACACCTTC
-,TRBV2,TRBJ2-5,few,CASRRRPAEETQYF,TGTGCCAGCAGAAGACGGCCAGCGGAAGAGACCCAGTACTTC
-,TRBV5-5,TRBJ2-7,few,CASAGGLSYEQYF,TGTGCCAGCGCAGGGGGACTTTCCTACGAGCAGTACTTC
-,TRBV12-3/TRBV12-4,TRBJ2-7,-,CASSHDRQAYEQYF,TGTGCCAGCAGTCATGACCGACAGGCCTACGAGCAGTACTTC
-,TRBV27,TRBJ2-2,-,CASSLSPSSSGELFF,TGTGCCAGCAGCCTAAGCCCTTCCTCGTCCGGGGAGCTGTTTTTT
-,TRBV11-3,TRBJ2-7,-,CASTDTKAYEQYF,TGTGCCAGCACCGATACCAAAGCCTACGAGCAGTACTTC
TRBD1,TRBV5-1,TRBJ2-2,-,CASSLAWTGPTGELFF,TGCGCCAGCAGCTTGGCCTGGACAGGACCCACCGGGGAGCTGTTTTTT
TRBD1,TRBV4-2,TRBJ1-2,-,CASSPHATGVYYGYTF,TGTGCCAGCAGCCCCCATGCGACAGGGGTCTACTATGGCTACACCTTC
TRBD2,TRBV5-4,TRBJ2-7,-,CASNLAGSHEQYF,TGTGCCAGCAACTTAGCGGGGTCCCACGAGCAGTACTTC
-,TRBV20-1,TRBJ2-7,-,CSAPRAGHYEQYF,TGCAGTGCCCCGAGGGCGGGACACTACGAGCAGTACTTC
TRBD2,TRBV11-3,TRBJ2-1,-,CASSLTFLSGLRGYNEQFF,TGTGCCAGCAGCTTAACGTTCCTTTCGGGACTAAGGGGATACAATGAGCAGTTCTTC
-,TRBV10-3,TRBJ2-1,-,CAISVNREYNEQFF,TGTGCCATCAGTGTCAATCGGGAATACAATGAGCAGTTCTTC
TRBD2,TRBV5-1,TRBJ2-1,-,CASSLASGGINNEQFF,TGCGCCAGCAGCTTGGCTAGCGGGGGGATCAACAATGAGCAGTTCTTC
TRBD1,TRBV27,TRBJ2-7,-,CASSFTGATYEQYF,TGTGCCAGCAGTTTCACAGGGGCGACCTACGAGCAGTACTTC
TRBD2,TRBV12-3/TRBV12-4,TRBJ2-3,-,CASSSASGGATDTQYF,TGTGCCAGCAGTTCCGCTAGCGGGGGGGCCACAGATACGCAGTATTTT
-,TRBV10-3,TRBJ2-1,-,CAISGVSYNEQFF,TGTGCCATCAGTGGGGTCTCCTACAATGAGCAGTTCTTC
TRBD1,TRBV5-5,TRBJ1-5,-,CASSLGDRVNNQPQHF,TGTGCCAGCAGCTTGGGGGACAGGGTGAATAATCAGCCCCAGCATTTT